A single sample is the source of the 22 T cell receptor beta chains below, sequenced in a study of Ad26.COV2.S vaccination and SARS-CoV-2 variants. Generated by immunoSEQ multiplex PCR, the TCRdb table keeps only in-frame clones and is missing some. This table has about 280,000 clones, about 89% appearing once. Treatment in this sample: some 20 received Ad26.COV2.S at low or high dose, single or two shots; 5 received placebo; per-sample allocation not given. Sampling was done on day 63 after the first vaccine or placebo injection. The sample in question was peripheral blood, obtained in a trial of Ad26.COV2.S vaccine versus placebo. Receptors originate from a person between 18 and 65 years old who received the Ad26.COV2.S COVID-19 vaccine or a placebo.

The chain joins TRBV4-3 to TRBJ2-7; D might be TRBD2 (5 bases). CDR3 size: 13 residues. Germline V lookup: CDR1 LGHNA, CDR2 YSLEER. With 0 bases removed from V and 6 bases from J, the gap between germline ends came to 9 bases. CDR3 bases: TGCGCCAGCAGCCAAGAACCGGGGATCGAGCAGTACTTC. Translating it yields CASSQEPGIEQYF.

The gene calls are TRBV3-1 (or the pseudogene TRBV3-2) and TRBJ1-1; TRBD1 matches 8 bases. Trimming cost V 4 bases and J 4 bases; bases outside gene matches: 8. The CDR3 spans 15 residues. Looked up from germline, CDR1 is LGHDT and CDR2 is YNNKEL (reference sequence). The CDR3 is CASSPRQGLSTEAFF. CDR3 DNA: TGTGCCAGCAGCCCTCGACAGGGGCTGAGCACTGAAGCTTTCTTT.

In nucleotides, the CDR3 is TGTGCCAGCAGTTCAATCCTGACAGGGAAGAACTATGGCTACACCTTC. Translated, it gives CASSSILTGKNYGYTF. V and J are TRBV28 and TRBJ1-2; 7 nucleotides match TRBD1. CDR1 is MDHEN and CDR2 is SYDVKM in the germline V gene. The ends lost 4 bases at V and 2 bases at J; junction bases unmatched: 10. The CDR3 has 16 residues.

The J gene is TRBJ1-4, the V gene TRBV19, with no clear D. The V and J ends lost 3 bases and 1 base respectively, with 12 bases between them. This CDR3 region has 16 residues. CDR1 is LNHDA, CDR2 SQIVND, per germline (reference sequence). The CDR3 loop reads CASSMRGWRTNEKLFF. The CDR3 DNA sequence: TGTGCCAGTAGTATGCGGGGATGGAGAACTAATGAAAAACTGTTTTTT.

This clone was detected once. The genes are TRBV3-1 (or the pseudogene TRBV3-2) and TRBJ2-5, with D maybe TRBD1 (6 bases). V was trimmed by 3 bases and J by 5 bases, leaving 13 bases between them. From germline, CDR1 is LGHDT and CDR2 YNNKEL (reference sequence). This CDR3 region has 14 residues. CDR3 DNA sequence: TGTGCCAGCAGCCAGAGCAGGGGCGGCGAGACCCAGTACTTC. It encodes CASSQSRGGETQYF.

This clone was seen a few times. This chain joins TRBV7-8 and TRBJ2-2, with 8 bases aligning to TRBD1. Trimming at V came to 3 bases and at J to 4 bases, leaving 7 bases not matched to a gene. This CDR3 has 16 residues. Per germline, CDR1 SGHVS and CDR2 FQNEAQ. For the CDR3, the DNA is TGTGCCAGCAGCTTGCAGGGGGCGCTGGGCACCGGGGAGCTGTTTTTT. Translation gives CASSLQGALGTGELFF.

The chain couples TRBV7-8 to TRBJ1-1; no clear D gene. The germline V gene encodes CDR1 SGHVS and CDR2 FQNEAQ. V shed 3 bases and J shed 2 bases, with 7 bases lying between them. CDR3 length equals 13 residues. DNA of the CDR3: TGTGCCAGCAGCTTGCGGTCAAACACTGAAGCTTTCTTT. Translation gives CASSLRSNTEAFF.

This clone was observed a single time. The chain has TRBV12-3 or TRBV12-4 and TRBJ2-1, with D unclear. The CDR3 consists of 13 residues. Trimming took off 6 bases at V and 8 bases at J, with 14 bases between the two ends. The CDR3 loop reads CASRYQLGDEQFF. The CDR3 bases are TGTGCCAGCAGATATCAACTCGGCGATGAGCAGTTCTTC.

V usage is TRBV18 and J usage is TRBJ1-2; TRBD1 is a possible D gene (6 bases). V was pared by 0 bases and J by 6 bases, with 11 bases between. Germline lookup yields CDR1 KGHSH and CDR2 LQKENI. CDR3 length: 14 residues. In DNA, the CDR3 is TGTGCCAGCTCACCACCCGGACAGATACATGGCTACACCTTC. Amino acid sequence: CASSPPGQIHGYTF.

The chain employs TRBV3-1 (or the pseudogene TRBV3-2) and TRBJ1-2; D remains unclear. The CDR3 is 12 amino acids. Germline lookup yields CDR1 LGHDT and CDR2 YNNKEL (reference sequence). V dropped 4 bases and J dropped 7 bases, with 10 bases sitting between them. CDR3: CASSLGRAGYTF. In DNA form, the CDR3 reads TGTGCCAGCAGCCTCGGCCGGGCTGGCTACACCTTC.

This chain uses TRBV30 with TRBJ1-2, with 7 bases aligning to TRBD1. The V gene's germline CDR1 is GTSNPN and CDR2 SVGIG (reference sequence). The V segment lost 5 bases and the J segment 2 bases; nucleotides outside the gene matches: 2. The CDR3 length is 12 residues. In DNA, the CDR3 is TGTGCCTGGGGGGGACAGAACTATGGCTACACCTTC. It yields the protein CAWGGQNYGYTF.

The chain is built from TRBV6-4 and TRBJ2-2, with D uncertain. The V end lost 4 bases, the J end lost 6 bases, and 9 bases lay between the germline ends. There are 13 residues in the CDR3. Germline-derived CDR1 and CDR2 are MRHNA and SNTAGT. CDR3 protein: CASSVSWAGELFF. CDR3 bases: TGTGCCAGCAGTGTCAGCTGGGCCGGGGAGCTGTTTTTT.

The J gene is TRBJ2-5, the V gene TRBV29-1, with TRBD1 matching 8 bases. The CDR3 runs to 16 residues. The V and J ends lost 3 bases and 5 bases, in that order; junction bases with no gene match: 14. The germline V gene has CDR1 SQVTM and CDR2 ANQGSEA. CDR3 sequence (DNA): TGCAGCGTTGAGAGAGGAGGGCAGGGGGCACAGGAGACCCAGTACTTC. Encoded protein: CSVERGGQGAQETQYF.

The rearrangement joins TRBV10-3 to TRBJ1-1; no definite D call. The V and J ends lost 0 bases and 0 bases respectively, with 11 bases between them. The CDR3 contains 16 residues. Germline V CDR1 and CDR2: ENHRY, SYGVKD. The DNA for the CDR3 is TGTGCCATCAGTGAGTCGGGTAGGTCGGTGAACACTGAAGCTTTCTTT. It codes for CAISESGRSVNTEAFF.

The V gene is TRBV29-1, the J gene TRBJ2-7, with 10 bases fitting TRBD1. Trimming cost V 3 bases and J 6 bases; bases outside gene matches: 5. Germline V gene lookup returns CDR1 SQVTM and CDR2 ANQGSEA. This CDR3 region has 13 residues. The CDR3, as DNA: TGCAGCGTTGAGGGGGACAGGGGTGGCGAGCAGTACTTC. Translated, it gives CSVEGDRGGEQYF.

The chain couples TRBV6-6 to TRBJ1-6; D gene ambiguous. This CDR3 spans 12 amino acids. The V gene lost 6 bases and the J gene lost 8 bases, with 8 bases spanning the gap. The germline CDR1 and CDR2 sequences are MNHNY and SVGAGI (reference sequence). CDR3 nucleotide sequence: TGTGCCAGCAGGATGGTGGATTCACCCCTCCACTTT. Residues: CASRMVDSPLHF.

The chain carries TRBV11-2 and TRBJ2-5, with D perhaps TRBD1 (5 bases). Germline assignment: CDR1 SGHAT and CDR2 FQNNGV. The CDR3 sequence is 12 residues long. Deletions cut 5 bases from V and 5 bases from J, with 9 bases between. The CDR3 protein is CASSQGSETQYF. Here the CDR3 DNA reads TGTGCCAGCAGCCAGGGCTCGGAGACCCAGTACTTC.

The rearrangement uses TRBV5-4 and TRBJ2-1; D ambiguous. CDR3 length: 13 residues. Germline V gene data show CDR1 as SGHNT and CDR2 as YYREEE (reference sequence). Trimming took 0 bases from V and 6 from J, leaving 7 bases between them. The DNA of the CDR3 is TGTGCCAGCAGCTTGGGAACTATCAATGAGCAGTTCTTC. This codes for CASSLGTINEQFF.

The chain joins TRBV29-1 to TRBJ2-7; D gene ambiguous. Germline CDR1 is SQVTM and CDR2 is ANQGSEA. The CDR3 has 11 amino acids. V was cut by 4 bases and J by 9 bases, with 13 bases left in between. The CDR3 bases are TGCAGCGTTGTAGTCAGGACGGGGCAGTACTTC. Its translation is CSVVVRTGQYF.

The gene calls are TRBV5-4 and TRBJ2-2; D perhaps matches TRBD1 (5 bases). The CDR3 sequence is 15 residues long. V was clipped by 1 base and J by 2 bases, with 9 bases between them. In germline, CDR1 is SGHNT, CDR2 YYREEE (reference sequence). CDR3 amino acids: CASSLYRSNTGELFF. CDR3 DNA sequence: TGTGCCAGCAGCTTGTACAGGAGTAACACCGGGGAGCTGTTTTTT.

This clone was seen once. This chain links TRBV15 with TRBJ1-2, with a weak D call TRBD1 (5 bases). CDR3 length: 15 residues. Looked up from germline, CDR1 is LNHNV and CDR2 is YYDKDF (reference sequence). Between the trimmed V and J ends, which lost 8 bases and 4 bases, there was a span of 20 bases. CDR3 region: CATEKDKFSSYGYTF. The CDR3 DNA reads as TGTGCCACCGAAAAGGACAAGTTCAGTTCCTATGGCTACACCTTC.

The V and J genes are TRBV19 and TRBJ1-2; maybe TRBD1 (5 bases). CDR1 is LNHDA, CDR2 SQIVND, per germline (reference sequence). V lost 4 bases and J lost 8, with 11 bases in between. The CDR3 spans 12 residues. CDR3 sequence (DNA): TGTGCCAGTAGTACGAGGGGTGGAGGCTACACCTTC. This encodes CASSTRGGGYTF. Together with reference TRBV19 and TRBJ1-2, the CDR3 gives the full variable domain: DGGITQSPKYLFRKEGQNVTLSCEQNLNHDAMYWYRQDPGQGLRLIYYSQIVNDFQKGDIAEGYSVSREKKESFPLTVTSAQKNPTAFYLCASSTRGGGYTFGSGTRLTVV.